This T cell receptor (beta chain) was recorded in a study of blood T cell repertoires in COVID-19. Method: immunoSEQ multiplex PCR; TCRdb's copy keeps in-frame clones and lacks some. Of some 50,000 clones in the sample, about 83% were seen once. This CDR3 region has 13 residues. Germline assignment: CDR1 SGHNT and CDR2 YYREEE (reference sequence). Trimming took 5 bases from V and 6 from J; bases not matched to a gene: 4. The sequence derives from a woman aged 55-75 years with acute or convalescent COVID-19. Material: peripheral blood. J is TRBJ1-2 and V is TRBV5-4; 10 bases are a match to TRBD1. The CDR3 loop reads CASRHGTGDGYTF. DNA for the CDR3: TGTGCCAGCAGACACGGGACAGGGGATGGCTACACCTTC.